The next 15 T cell receptor beta chains were all read from a single sample in a study of beta chain features in type 1 diabetes. The study reverse transcribed the entire isolated RNA, so it sequenced expressed TCRB transcripts. Using immunoSEQ multiplex PCR, the repertoire was profiled, and TCRdb retains in-frame clones only, with some absent. The table records over 700,000 clones, roughly 16% of them present only once. Sequencing was done on a sample of naive CD4+ T cells from blood. The receptors were sampled from a woman aged 18-29 years in good health.

Comments on this clone: Other DNA sequences within the sample encode an identical CDR3. The chain recombines TRBV11-2 with TRBJ2-7; D remains unclear. CDR3 length: 11 residues. Germline V gives CDR1 SGHAT, CDR2 FQNNGV. The V and J ends lost 4 bases and 2 bases respectively, with 3 bases between them. The CDR3: CASSSAYEQYF. CDR3 sequence (DNA): TGTGCCAGCAGCTCTGCCTACGAGCAGTACTTC.

The J gene is TRBJ2-7, the V gene TRBV5-4; 9 bases agree with TRBD2. Per germline, CDR1 SGHNT and CDR2 YYREEE (reference sequence). This CDR3 spans 14 amino acids. V trimming: 1 base; J trimming: 7 bases; junction bases outside the gene matches: 6. The CDR3 DNA reads as TGTGCCAGCAGCTTGATTAGCGGGGGTGCGGAGCAGTACTTC. Encoded protein: CASSLISGGAEQYF.

The chain couples TRBV5-1 to TRBJ2-2; the D gene is possibly TRBD1 (5 bases). Germline V gene lookup returns CDR1 SGHRS and CDR2 YFSETQ. CDR3 length: 15 residues. V was pared by 0 bases and J by 3 bases, with 9 bases between. DNA of the CDR3: TGCGCCAGCAGCTTGGCCTTAGGGGACACCGGGGAGCTGTTTTTT. This codes for CASSLALGDTGELFF.

The chain couples TRBV18 to TRBJ2-6, with 8 bases that match TRBD1. V lost 2 bases, J lost 4 bases, and 10 bases stayed unmatched. The germline gives CDR1 KGHSH, CDR2 LQKENI. This CDR3 spans 18 amino acids. The CDR3 protein is CASSPVGQGGAGANVLTF. DNA of the CDR3: TGTGCCAGCTCACCAGTCGGACAGGGTGGTGCAGGGGCCAACGTCCTGACTTTC.

The rearrangement joins TRBV7-2 to TRBJ1-1; TRBD1 might be the D (5 bases). The CDR3 covers 16 residues. V was shortened by 2 bases and J by 1 base, with 14 bases between the two germline ends. CDR1 and CDR2 from the germline V gene are SGHTA and FQGNSA. The CDR3 reads CASSLWGSSQNTEAFF. CDR3 nucleotides: TGTGCCAGCAGCTTATGGGGGAGTAGCCAGAACACTGAAGCTTTCTTT.

This clone was counted only a few times. The gene calls are TRBV9 and TRBJ2-5; D might be TRBD1 (5 bases). CDR1 and CDR2 (germline): SGDLS, YYNGEE. The CDR3 has 13 amino acids. Trimming removed 4 bases at V and 8 bases at J, with 15 bases between. The CDR3 here is CASSPITGYTQYF. The DNA of the CDR3 is TGTGCCAGCAGCCCTATTACAGGATACACCCAGTACTTC.

V usage is TRBV19 and J usage is TRBJ2-1; TRBD2 matches 9 bases. The CDR3 spans 16 residues. The germline CDR1 and CDR2 sequences are LNHDA and SQIVND (reference sequence). Germline trimming cut 8 bases from V and 3 bases from J; bases unmatched to any gene: 11. The CDR3 DNA is TGTGCCAGTGGTGCGGGAGGGCCCCTCCGCTACAATGAGCAGTTCTTC. Amino acids: CASGAGGPLRYNEQFF.

The chain employs TRBV5-1 and TRBJ2-3; TRBD2 matches 7 bases. Trimming cost V 0 bases and J 6 bases; bases outside gene matches: 4. The CDR3 contains 14 residues. Germline lookup yields CDR1 SGHRS and CDR2 YFSETQ. The CDR3 is CASSLGLAEDTQYF. CDR3 nucleotide sequence: TGCGCCAGCAGCTTGGGTCTAGCGGAGGATACGCAGTATTTT.

This clone was counted between two and nine times. The V and J genes are TRBV19 and TRBJ1-5, with TRBD1 matching 12 bases. The CDR3 contains 16 residues. Germline trimming cut 3 bases from V and 7 bases from J; bases unmatched to any gene: 7. Germline CDR1 reads LNHDA; CDR2 reads SQIVND (reference sequence). The CDR3 coding sequence is TGTGCCAGTAGTATCCCGGGACAGGGGGCTCGGCAGCCCCAGCATTTT. Its protein is CASSIPGQGARQPQHF.

V and J are TRBV10-3 and TRBJ2-6; D is unclear. The germline gives CDR1 ENHRY, CDR2 SYGVKD. Trimming took off 7 bases at V and 0 bases at J, with 13 bases between the two ends. There are 16 residues in the CDR3. The CDR3 here is CAIMAAYSSGANVLTF. The CDR3 DNA reads as TGTGCCATCATGGCAGCCTACAGCTCTGGGGCCAACGTCCTGACTTTC.

This chain connects TRBV6-5 to TRBJ2-7; D not resolved. V was trimmed by 7 bases and J by 1 base, leaving 14 bases between them. CDR3 size: 14 residues. CDR1 is MNHEY, CDR2 SVGAGI, per germline. The CDR3 DNA is TGTGCCAGCAAAGACCACTCGCCATCCTACGAGCAGTACTTC. Amino acids: CASKDHSPSYEQYF.

This chain links TRBV18 with TRBJ2-7, with D possibly TRBD1 on 6 matching bases. The CDR3 spans 14 residues. CDR1 and CDR2 from the germline V gene are KGHSH and LQKENI. V lost 3 bases and J lost 9, with 18 bases in between. CDR3 region: CASSPSEQGFWQYF. The CDR3 nucleotides read TGTGCCAGCTCACCGTCTGAACAGGGCTTTTGGCAGTACTTC.

CDR3 residues: CASSDGSRFQDEQYF. In DNA, the CDR3 is TGTGCCAGCAGCGACGGGAGCAGGTTTCAGGACGAGCAGTACTTC. The chain joins TRBV9 to TRBJ2-7; TRBD2 might be the D (6 bases). Trimming left V 3 bases short and J 5 bases short, with 18 bases between. This CDR3 contains 15 residues. Germline V lookup: CDR1 SGDLS, CDR2 YYNGEE. Complete variable domain (other parts from reference TRBV9 and TRBJ2-7): DSGVTQTPKHLITATGQRVTLRCSPRSGDLSVYWYQQSLDQGLQFLIQYYNGEERAKGNILERFSAQQFPDLHSELNLSSLELGDSALYFCASSDGSRFQDEQYFGPGTRLTVT.

This sequence joins TRBV15 and TRBJ2-7; TRBD2 agrees at 14 bases. The germline V gene has CDR1 LNHNV and CDR2 YYDKDF (reference sequence). The CDR3 sequence is 17 residues long. V shed 8 bases, J shed 4 bases, and the junction held 13 bases outside the gene matches. CDR3 nucleotide sequence: TGTGCCACCGGTTCCCTTCCGGGACTAGCGGGAGAGTACGAGCAGTACTTC. Translated: CATGSLPGLAGEYEQYF.

The J gene is TRBJ2-7, the V gene TRBV18, with TRBD2 identical over 15 bases. The germline V gene encodes CDR1 KGHSH and CDR2 LQKENI. This CDR3 region has 15 residues. Trimming cost V 5 bases and J 5 bases; bases outside gene matches: 4. The CDR3 DNA follows: TGTGCCAGCTCATGGGGACTAGCGGGAGGTAACGAGCAGTACTTC. This translates into CASSWGLAGGNEQYF.